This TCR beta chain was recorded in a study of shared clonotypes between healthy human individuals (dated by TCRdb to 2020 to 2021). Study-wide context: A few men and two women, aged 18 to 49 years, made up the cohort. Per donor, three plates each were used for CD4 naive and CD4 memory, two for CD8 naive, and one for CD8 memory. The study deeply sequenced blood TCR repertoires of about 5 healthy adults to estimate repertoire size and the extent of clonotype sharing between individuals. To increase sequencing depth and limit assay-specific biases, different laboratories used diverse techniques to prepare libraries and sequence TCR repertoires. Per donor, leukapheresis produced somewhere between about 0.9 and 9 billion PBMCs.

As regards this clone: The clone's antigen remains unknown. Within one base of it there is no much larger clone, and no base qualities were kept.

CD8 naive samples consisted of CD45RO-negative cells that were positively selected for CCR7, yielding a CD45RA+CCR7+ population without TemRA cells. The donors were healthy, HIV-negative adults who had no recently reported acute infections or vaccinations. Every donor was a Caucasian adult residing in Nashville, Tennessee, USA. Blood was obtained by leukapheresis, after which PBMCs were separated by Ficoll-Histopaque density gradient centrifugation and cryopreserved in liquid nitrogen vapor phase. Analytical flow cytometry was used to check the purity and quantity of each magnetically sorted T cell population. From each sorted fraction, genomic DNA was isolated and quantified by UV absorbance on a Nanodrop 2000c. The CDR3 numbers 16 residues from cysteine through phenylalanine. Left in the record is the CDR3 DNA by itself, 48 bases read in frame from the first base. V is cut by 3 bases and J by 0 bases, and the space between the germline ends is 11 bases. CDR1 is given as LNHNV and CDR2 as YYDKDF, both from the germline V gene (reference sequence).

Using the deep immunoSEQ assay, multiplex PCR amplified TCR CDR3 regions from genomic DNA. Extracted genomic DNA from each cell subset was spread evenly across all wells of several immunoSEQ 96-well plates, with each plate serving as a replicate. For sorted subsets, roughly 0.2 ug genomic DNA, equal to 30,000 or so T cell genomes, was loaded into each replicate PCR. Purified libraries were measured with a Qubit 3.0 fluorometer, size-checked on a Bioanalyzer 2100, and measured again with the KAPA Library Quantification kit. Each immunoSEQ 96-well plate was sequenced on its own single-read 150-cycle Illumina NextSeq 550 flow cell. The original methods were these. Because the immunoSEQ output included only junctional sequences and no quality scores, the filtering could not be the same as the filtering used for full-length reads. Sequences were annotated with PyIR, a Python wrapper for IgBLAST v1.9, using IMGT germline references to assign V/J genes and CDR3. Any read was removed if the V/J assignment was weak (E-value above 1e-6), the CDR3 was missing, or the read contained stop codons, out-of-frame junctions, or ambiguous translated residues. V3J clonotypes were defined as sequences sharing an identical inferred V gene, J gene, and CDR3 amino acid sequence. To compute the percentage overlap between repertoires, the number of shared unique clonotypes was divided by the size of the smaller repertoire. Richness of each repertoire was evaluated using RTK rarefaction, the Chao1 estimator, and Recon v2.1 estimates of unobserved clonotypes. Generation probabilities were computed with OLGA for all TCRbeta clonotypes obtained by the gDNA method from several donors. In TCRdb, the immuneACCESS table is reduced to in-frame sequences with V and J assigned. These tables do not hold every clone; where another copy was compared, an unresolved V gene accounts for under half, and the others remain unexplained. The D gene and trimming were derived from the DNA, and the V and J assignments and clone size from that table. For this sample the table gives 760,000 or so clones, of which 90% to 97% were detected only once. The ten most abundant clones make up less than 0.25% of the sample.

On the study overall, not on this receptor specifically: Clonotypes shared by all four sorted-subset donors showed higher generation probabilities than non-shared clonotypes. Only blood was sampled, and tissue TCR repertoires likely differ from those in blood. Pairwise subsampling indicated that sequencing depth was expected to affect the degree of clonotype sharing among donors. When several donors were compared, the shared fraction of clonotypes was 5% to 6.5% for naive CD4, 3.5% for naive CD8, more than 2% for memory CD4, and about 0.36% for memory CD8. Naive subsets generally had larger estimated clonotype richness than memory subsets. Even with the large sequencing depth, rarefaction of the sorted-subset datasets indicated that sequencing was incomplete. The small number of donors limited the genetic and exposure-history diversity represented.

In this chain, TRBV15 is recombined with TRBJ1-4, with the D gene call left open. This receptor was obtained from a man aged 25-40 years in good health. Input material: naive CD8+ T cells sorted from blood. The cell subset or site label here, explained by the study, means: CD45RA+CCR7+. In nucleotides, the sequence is TGTGCCACCAGCAGCGAGGGAGTTGCAACTAATGAAAAACTGTTTTTT. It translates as CATSSEGVATNEKLFF. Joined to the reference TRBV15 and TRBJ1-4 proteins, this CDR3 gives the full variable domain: DAMVIQNPRYQVTQFGKPVTLSCSQTLNHNVMYWYQQKSSQAPKLLFHYYDKDFNNEADTPDNFQSRRPNTSFCFLDIRSPGLGDTAMYLCATSSEGVATNEKLFFGSGTQLSVL.